These 26 T cell receptor beta chains originate from one sample sequenced in a study of shared clonotypes between healthy human individuals. Only in-frame clones appear in the TCRdb table, and some are missing; sequencing was by immunoSEQ multiplex PCR. The table includes 2 million to 3 million clones, more than 85% detected once. The sample comprised naive CD4+ T cells from PBMCs. Described subset: CD45RA+ positively selected. The receptors here all came from a man aged 18-30 years in good health. Some clones in this sample may be carry-over from other donors' samples.

This sequence joins TRBV7-2 and TRBJ2-1; 11 nucleotides align to TRBD2. CDR1 SGHTA and CDR2 FQGNSA come from the germline V gene. V shed 5 bases, J shed 2 bases, and the junction held 8 bases outside the gene matches. The CDR3 length is 17 residues. CDR3 DNA: TGTGCCAGCAGCGTCGACGCTAGCGGGAGGCCCTACAATGAGCAGTTCTTC. This encodes CASSVDASGRPYNEQFF.

The chain has TRBV6-5 and TRBJ2-7; the match to TRBD1 covers 10 bases. Germline V gene data show CDR1 as MNHEY and CDR2 as SVGAGI. This CDR3 comprises 16 residues. V shed 4 bases, J shed 2 bases, and the junction held 8 bases outside the gene matches. The CDR3 coding sequence is TGTGCCAGCAGTTTTGGGGCCGGGACAGGGGCCTACGAGCAGTACTTC. This codes for CASSFGAGTGAYEQYF.

V usage is TRBV6-5 and J usage is TRBJ2-1; 10 bases map to TRBD2. V was clipped by 2 bases and J by 9 bases; unmatched bases: 10. The V gene's germline CDR1 is MNHEY and CDR2 SVGAGI. The CDR3 is 16 residues long. The DNA of the CDR3 is TGTGCCAGCAGTTACCAGCTAGCGGGAGCGAGTGGTGAGCAGTTCTTC. This codes for CASSYQLAGASGEQFF.

The rearrangement links TRBV18 to TRBJ2-7, with a possible D match to TRBD2 (5 bases). The length of the CDR3 is 15 residues. Germline CDR1 and CDR2: KGHSH and LQKENI. The V end was cut by 2 bases, the J end by 0 bases, with 11 bases between. CDR3 coding DNA: TGTGCCAGCTCACCATTCGGGGTGAGCTCCTACGAGCAGTACTTC. It is translated as CASSPFGVSSYEQYF.

The rearrangement uses TRBV5-4 and TRBJ2-7; D possibly corresponds to TRBD2 (6 bases). CDR3 length: 15 residues. Germline CDR1 and CDR2: SGHNT and YYREEE (reference sequence). V lost 5 bases to trimming and J lost 3 bases, with 18 bases between them. CDR3 protein: CASRAGTANNYEQYF. For the CDR3, the DNA is TGTGCCAGCAGGGCGGGGACTGCTAATAACTACGAGCAGTACTTC.

The chain uses TRBV7-2 and TRBJ2-3; D is perhaps TRBD1 or TRBD2 (5 bases each). The CDR3 has 16 amino acids. Germline-derived CDR1 and CDR2 are SGHTA and FQGNSA. Deletions cut 2 bases from V and 3 bases from J, with 15 bases between. CDR3 in amino acids: CASSLKGRWGTDTQYF. CDR3 nucleotides: TGTGCCAGCAGCTTAAAGGGGAGATGGGGAACAGATACGCAGTATTTT.

This sequence joins TRBV28 and TRBJ2-7; the match to TRBD1 covers 10 bases. Losses at the gene ends were 6 bases for V and 6 bases for J; bases not matched to a gene: 8. Germline loops: CDR1 MDHEN, CDR2 SYDVKM. The CDR3 covers 14 residues. The CDR3 DNA is TGTGCCAGCAGGCAGACAGGGGGCGGGGGCGAGCAGTACTTC. Translated, it gives CASRQTGGGGEQYF.

In its sample, this clone was seen once. The V call is TRBV15, the J call TRBJ1-5, with D hard to call. CDR3 size: 14 residues. The germline gives CDR1 LNHNV, CDR2 YYDKDF (reference sequence). V shed 7 bases and J shed 0 bases, with 10 bases lying between them. The CDR3, as DNA: TGTGCCACCACCGACAACTATAGCAATCAGCCCCAGCATTTT. Translating gives CATTDNYSNQPQHF.

The rearrangement joins TRBV2 to TRBJ1-1, with D maybe TRBD1 (6 bases). CDR3 size: 13 residues. Per germline, CDR1 SNHLY and CDR2 FYNNEI. The V end lost 10 bases, the J end lost 1 base, and 13 bases lay between the germline ends. The CDR3 nucleotides are TGTGCCACAGGGCGGGGACAGAACACTGAAGCTTTCTTT. Translated, it gives CATGRGQNTEAFF.

CDR3 amino acids: CASGVGRGGIYNEQFF. In DNA, the CDR3 is TGCGCCAGCGGAGTCGGGCGAGGGGGGATTTACAATGAGCAGTTCTTC. The rearrangement uses TRBV10-2 and TRBJ2-1; D possibly matches TRBD1 or TRBD2 (6 bases each). The V gene lost 8 bases and the J gene lost 4 bases, with 21 bases spanning the gap. CDR3 length: 16 residues. CDR1 is WSHSY and CDR2 is SAAADI in the germline V gene.

The rearrangement links TRBV7-2 to TRBJ2-3, with D unresolved. This CDR3 has 14 residues. CDR1 is SGHTA and CDR2 is FQGNSA in the germline V gene. Trimming cost V 4 bases and J 6 bases, with 14 bases left between them. The CDR3 coding sequence is TGTGCCAGCAGCTCCCGGGCCTCCATGGATACGCAGTATTTT. It specifies CASSSRASMDTQYF.

The chain recombines TRBV19 with TRBJ2-2, with D possibly matching TRBD1 (5 bases). The CDR3 is 17 amino acids. Germline CDR1 is LNHDA and CDR2 is SQIVND (reference sequence). The ends were cut back, 1 base at V and 0 bases at J, with 12 bases in the middle. CDR3 region: CASSIVKGVANTGELFF. The CDR3 DNA follows: TGTGCCAGTAGTATAGTAAAAGGGGTCGCGAACACCGGGGAGCTGTTTTTT. Using reference TRBV19 and TRBJ2-2 for the parts outside the CDR3, the full variable domain is DGGITQSPKYLFRKEGQNVTLSCEQNLNHDAMYWYRQDPGQGLRLIYYSQIVNDFQKGDIAEGYSVSREKKESFPLTVTSAQKNPTAFYLCASSIVKGVANTGELFFGEGSRLTVL.

The gene calls are TRBV19 and TRBJ2-1; possibly TRBD2 for D (6 bases). The CDR3 consists of 14 residues. Trimming removed 7 bases at V and 7 bases at J, with 17 bases between. Germline loops: CDR1 LNHDA, CDR2 SQIVND (reference sequence). The CDR3: CASKGEGEDNEQFF. Written as DNA, the CDR3 is TGTGCCAGTAAGGGAGAAGGGGAGGATAATGAGCAGTTCTTC.

V gene TRBV15 combines with J gene TRBJ2-1, with D possibly matching TRBD2 (6 bases). CDR1 is LNHNV and CDR2 is YYDKDF in the germline V gene (reference sequence). Trimming stripped 4 bases from V and 8 bases from J, with 27 bases between. The CDR3 runs to 18 residues. The CDR3 DNA reads TGTGCCACCAGCACCGCTCAAACCTTAGCGGCCCACGGAGATGAGCAGTTCTTC. This codes for CATSTAQTLAAHGDEQFF.

This chain joins TRBV7-2 and TRBJ2-3; unclear D gene. Trimming removed 1 base at V and 4 bases at J, with 9 bases between. The CDR3 spans 14 residues. Germline CDR1 and CDR2: SGHTA and FQGNSA. The CDR3 reads CASSLVGSPDTQYF. CDR3 coding DNA: TGTGCCAGCAGCTTAGTTGGGTCACCAGATACGCAGTATTTT.

For this clone: Additional DNA sequences in this sample encode the identical CDR3. The chain joins TRBV5-1 to TRBJ2-7, with D perhaps assigned TRBD1 or TRBD2 (5 bases each). V lost 1 base, J lost 4 bases, and 12 bases lay in between. Germline values: CDR1 SGHRS, CDR2 YFSETQ. This CDR3 spans 14 amino acids. CDR3 loop: CASSLSGQGYEQYF. The CDR3 DNA sequence: TGCGCCAGCAGCTTGTCGGGGCAGGGTTACGAGCAGTACTTC.

This clone is a singleton in its sample. The chain employs TRBV2 and TRBJ1-2, with D possibly matching TRBD1 (6 bases). CDR1 is SNHLY and CDR2 is FYNNEI in the germline V gene. Deletions cut 6 bases from V and 1 base from J, with 15 bases between. The CDR3 contains 15 residues. CDR3 DNA sequence: TGTGCCAGCAGGCCAGGGGCGGCGGGTAACTATGGCTACACCTTC. Its protein is CASRPGAAGNYGYTF.

The V call is TRBV5-1, the J call TRBJ1-5; D might be TRBD1 (5 bases). The germline V and J ends were trimmed by 0 bases and 4 bases, with 8 bases remaining between them. The CDR3 runs to 14 residues. Germline V gives CDR1 SGHRS, CDR2 YFSETQ. CDR3: CASSLGPGNQPQHF. The CDR3 DNA is TGCGCCAGCAGCTTGGGGCCAGGGAATCAGCCCCAGCATTTT.

J is TRBJ1-3 and V is TRBV30; D is perhaps TRBD1 (5 bases). Trimming shortened V by 4 bases and J by 0 bases, and 10 bases separated the two germline ends. CDR1 GTSNPN and CDR2 SVGIG come from the germline V gene (reference sequence). The CDR3 runs 14 residues. For the CDR3, the DNA is TGTGCCTGGAACCCGACAGACTCTGGAAACACCATATATTTT. Protein product: CAWNPTDSGNTIYF.

The J gene is TRBJ2-3, the V gene TRBV7-9, with unresolved D. V was trimmed by 4 bases and J by 8 bases, leaving 13 bases between them. There are 13 residues in the CDR3. Looked up from germline, CDR1 is SEHNR and CDR2 is FQNEAQ (reference sequence). The CDR3 reads CASSSPLTLTQYF. The CDR3 region has the DNA TGTGCCAGCAGCTCGCCCTTAACCCTTACGCAGTATTTT.

The rearrangement uses TRBV7-8 and TRBJ2-5, with TRBD2 matching over 7 bases. This CDR3 region has 15 residues. Trimming at V came to 1 base and at J to 9 bases, leaving 11 bases not matched to a gene. Germline assignment: CDR1 SGHVS and CDR2 FQNEAQ. DNA for the CDR3: TGTGCCAGCAGCTTAGGAGCGGGGCCGTTGGGGGCCCAGTACTTC. It yields the protein CASSLGAGPLGAQYF.

The V and J genes are TRBV5-4 and TRBJ2-7; D tentatively fits TRBD1 or TRBD2 (5 bases each). There are 15 residues in the CDR3. Trimming left V 4 bases short and J 4 bases short, with 18 bases between. Germline V gene lookup returns CDR1 SGHNT and CDR2 YYREEE (reference sequence). The CDR3 loop is CASSAPGTLGYEQYF. The CDR3 bases are TGTGCCAGCAGCGCCCCCGGGACCCTTGGGTACGAGCAGTACTTC.

The chain carries TRBV5-1 and TRBJ1-4; D perhaps matches TRBD1 (5 bases). V was cut by 4 bases and J by 5 bases, with 15 bases left in between. This CDR3 comprises 15 residues. The germline V gene encodes CDR1 SGHRS and CDR2 YFSETQ. CDR3 DNA: TGCGCCAGCAGCCCCGCGTCGGGGCCGAATGAAAAACTGTTTTTT. This gives the protein CASSPASGPNEKLFF.

The chain recombines TRBV6-5 with TRBJ1-2; maybe TRBD1 (6 bases). The CDR3 sequence is 15 residues long. V was clipped by 5 bases and J by 5 bases, with 18 bases between them. Germline lookup yields CDR1 MNHEY and CDR2 SVGAGI. The CDR3 spells CASSPYGGPYYGYTF. The CDR3, as DNA: TGTGCCAGCAGTCCCTACGGGGGGCCGTATTATGGCTACACCTTC.

CDR3 region: CASSSTVGGTEAFF. Written as DNA, the CDR3 is TGTGCCAGCAGCTCGACAGTTGGCGGGACTGAAGCTTTCTTT. This chain uses TRBV9 with TRBJ1-1; D is perhaps TRBD1 (5 bases). CDR1 SGDLS and CDR2 YYNGEE come from the germline V gene. The CDR3 is 14 amino acids. V was shortened by 4 bases and J by 5 bases, with 15 bases between the two germline ends.

Note on this clone: This specimen includes other DNA sequences encoding the same CDR3. The rearrangement uses TRBV5-1 and TRBJ1-1, with TRBD1 as a possible D gene (5 bases). V was pared by 0 bases and J by 5 bases, with 11 bases between. Germline loops: CDR1 SGHRS, CDR2 YFSETQ. The CDR3 covers 14 residues. The CDR3 reads CASSLALRGTEAFF. The CDR3 coding sequence is TGCGCCAGCAGCTTGGCCCTTCGGGGGACTGAAGCTTTCTTT.